This T cell receptor beta chain was sequenced during a study of blood T cell repertoires in COVID-19. In the study overall: COVID-19 samples collected from the United States, Italy and Spain covered acute and convalescent phases.

Trimming pared 5 bases from V and 0 bases from J, leaving 11 bases between. The germline V gene has CDR1 KGHSH and CDR2 LQKENI. The CDR3 runs to 16 residues. Authors' data handling: The authors estimated nucleated cell counts from reference gene primer amplification. Sequenced by immunoSEQ multiplex PCR; TCRdb stores in-frame clones only, minus some. V and J calls and clone size are as listed in that table; D and trimming were resolved from the DNA. There are 150,000 to 200,000 clones in the sample; just over 90% occur only once, and almost 5% lies in the top ten. The clonotype comes from a man between 18 and 35 years old with COVID-19, enrolled during active disease. The chain uses TRBV18 and TRBJ2-6; TRBD1 might be the D (6 bases). Sequences were obtained from peripheral blood. The CDR3 loop reads CASSFGQSSGANVLTF. The CDR3 DNA follows: TGTGCCAGCTCATTCGGACAGAGCTCTGGGGCCAACGTCCTGACTTTC. Drawing the rest from reference TRBV18 and TRBJ2-6, the complete variable domain is NAGVMQNPRHLVRRRGQEARLRCSPMKGHSHVYWYRQLPEEGLKFMVYLQKENIIDESGMPKERFSAEFPKEGPSILRIQQVVRGDSAAYFCASSFGQSSGANVLTFGAGSRLTVL.